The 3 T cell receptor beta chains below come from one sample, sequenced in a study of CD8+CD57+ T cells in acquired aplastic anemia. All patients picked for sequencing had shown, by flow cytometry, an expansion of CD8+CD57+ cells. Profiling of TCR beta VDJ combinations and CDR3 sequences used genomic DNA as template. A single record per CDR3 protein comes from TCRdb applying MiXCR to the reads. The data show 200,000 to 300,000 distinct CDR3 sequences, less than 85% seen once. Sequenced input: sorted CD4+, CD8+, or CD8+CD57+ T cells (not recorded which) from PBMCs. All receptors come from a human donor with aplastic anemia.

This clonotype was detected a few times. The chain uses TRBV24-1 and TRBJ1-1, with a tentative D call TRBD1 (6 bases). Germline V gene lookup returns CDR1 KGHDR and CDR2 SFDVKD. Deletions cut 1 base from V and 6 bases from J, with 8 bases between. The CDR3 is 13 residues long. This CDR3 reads CATSDLRGSEAFF. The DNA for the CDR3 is TGTGCCACCAGTGATTTAAGGGGGTCTGAAGCTTTCTTT.

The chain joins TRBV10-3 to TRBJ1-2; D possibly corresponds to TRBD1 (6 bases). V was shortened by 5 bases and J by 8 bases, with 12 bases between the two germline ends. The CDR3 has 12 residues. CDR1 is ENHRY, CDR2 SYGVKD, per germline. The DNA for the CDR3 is TGTGCCATCAGTACTCGGACAGACGGCTACACCTTC. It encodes CAISTRTDGYTF.

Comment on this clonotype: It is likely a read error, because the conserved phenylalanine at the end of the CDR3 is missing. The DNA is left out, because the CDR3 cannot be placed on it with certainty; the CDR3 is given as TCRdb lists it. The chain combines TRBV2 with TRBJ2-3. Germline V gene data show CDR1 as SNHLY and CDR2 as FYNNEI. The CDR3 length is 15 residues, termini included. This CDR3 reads CASSAGYSNKHKQFG.